This is a list of T cell receptor beta chains from one sample in a study of T-cell reconstitution after alpha-beta-depleted transplantation in children. TCRdb re-called the PCR reads with MiXCR, one entry per CDR3 protein. Of some 290,000 distinct CDR3 sequences listed, more than 8% are singletons. The sequencing here drew on PBMCs from the stem cell graft donor, taken from the stem cell graft. The receptors were sampled from a human donor who donated a stem cell graft to a child with SCID. Both conserved end residues are part of each CDR3. A D gene is named only where the DNA matches it firmly. Clone sizes are given selectively: once, few, many, or a class where the clone is expanded.

cdr3_aa cdr3_nt v_call d_call cdr3_length j_call clone_size
CASREGQGHYNEQFF TGTGCCAGCAGGGAAGGGCAGGGACACTACAATGAGCAGTTCTTC TRBV6-1 - 15 TRBJ2-1 -
CASSFVGNEKLFF TGTGCCAGCAGTTTCGTGGGTAATGAAAAACTGTTTTTT TRBV12-3/TRBV12-4 - 13 TRBJ1-4 many
CASSLATSGMDEQFF TGCGCCAGCAGCTTGGCCACTAGCGGAATGGATGAGCAGTTCTTC TRBV5-1 TRBD2 15 TRBJ2-1 few
CASSEIGGATDTQYF TGTGCCAGCAGTGAAATAGGGGGGGCCACAGATACGCAGTATTTT TRBV6-1 - 15 TRBJ2-3 -
CASSDNLSNTEAFF TGTGCCAGCAGTGACAACTTATCAAACACTGAAGCTTTCTTT TRBV2 - 14 TRBJ1-1 -
CASMPLQSSGNTIYF TGTGCCAGCATGCCCCTGCAGAGCTCTGGAAACACCATATATTTT TRBV6-1 - 15 TRBJ1-3 few
CASSRGAKYNEQFF TGTGCCAGCAGCCGGGGGGCCAAGTACAATGAGCAGTTCTTC TRBV7-2 - 14 TRBJ2-1 -
CASRQGSAYNEQFF TGTGCCAGCAGGCAGGGATCTGCCTACAATGAGCAGTTCTTC TRBV25-1 - 14 TRBJ2-1 -
CASSLAEGTEAFF TGCGCCAGCAGCTTGGCTGAGGGCACTGAAGCTTTCTTT TRBV5-1 - 13 TRBJ1-1 few
CASSASPRDDKYEQYF TGTGCCAGCAGTGCCTCACCCCGGGACGATAAGTACGAGCAGTACTTC TRBV25-1 - 16 TRBJ2-7 -
CASSLWGSGEKLFF TGTGCCAGCAGTTTATGGGGGTCGGGGGAAAAACTGTTTTTT TRBV27 - 14 TRBJ1-4 many
CASSQDPAGEATDTQYF TGCGCCAGCAGCCAAGATCCTGCAGGGGAGGCCACAGATACGCAGTATTTT TRBV4-1 - 17 TRBJ2-3 few
CSASPPRAVNEKLFF TGCAGTGCTAGTCCCCCCCGTGCGGTAAATGAAAAACTGTTTTTT TRBV20-1 - 15 TRBJ1-4 few
CSARSSGGTFEQFF TGCAGTGCTAGATCCAGCGGGGGGACCTTTGAGCAGTTCTTC TRBV20-1 TRBD2 14 TRBJ2-1 many
CASIRGGVYEQYF TGTGCCAGCATCCGAGGGGGGGTCTACGAGCAGTACTTC TRBV28 - 13 TRBJ2-7 few
CASSPSGTDYEQYF TGTGCCAGCAGCCCCTCCGGGACAGACTACGAGCAGTACTTC TRBV5-6 TRBD1 14 TRBJ2-7 -
CSARVGPETQYF TGCAGTGCTAGAGTGGGTCCAGAGACCCAGTACTTC TRBV20-1 - 12 TRBJ2-5 few
CASSEPGLAGAAYEQYF TGCGCCAGCAGCGAACCGGGACTAGCGGGGGCCGCCTACGAGCAGTACTTC TRBV5-1 TRBD2 17 TRBJ2-7 few
CASSLAGGNSEKLFF TGTGCCAGCAGCTTAGCGGGCGGCAATAGTGAAAAACTGTTTTTT TRBV7-2 - 15 TRBJ1-4 few
CSASSAGGPGETQYF TGCAGTGCTAGTTCAGCGGGGGGGCCGGGTGAGACCCAGTACTTC TRBV20-1 TRBD2 15 TRBJ2-5 few
CASSLQGSPIQYF TGTGCCAGCAGCCTCCAGGGATCGCCCATTCAGTACTTC TRBV7-6 - 13 TRBJ2-4 few
CAISRQNNQPQHF TGTGCCATCTCCCGGCAGAACAATCAGCCCCAGCATTTT TRBV10-3 - 13 TRBJ1-5 -
CSAREIRTGLVYNSPLHF TGCAGTGCTCGAGAGATTAGGACAGGGCTCGTTTATAATTCACCCCTCCACTTT TRBV20-1 TRBD1 18 TRBJ1-6 few
CSVSGTGGYTDTQYF TGCAGCGTATCCGGGACAGGGGGCTACACAGATACGCAGTATTTT TRBV29-1 TRBD1 15 TRBJ2-3 many
CSARYRGPDTQYF TGCAGTGCTAGGTACAGGGGTCCAGATACGCAGTATTTT TRBV20-1 TRBD1 13 TRBJ2-3 many
CASMGTNYGYTF TGCGCCAGCATGGGCACTAACTATGGCTACACCTTC TRBV5-1 - 12 TRBJ1-2 -
CASSQYSMNTEAFF TGTGCCAGCAGCCAATATTCCATGAACACTGAAGCTTTCTTT TRBV3-1 - 14 TRBJ1-1 -
CASSLGGQGITGELFF TGCGCCAGCAGCTTGGGGGGACAGGGAATCACCGGGGAGCTGTTTTTT TRBV5-1 TRBD1 16 TRBJ2-2 many
CASIRAGANVLTF TGTGCCAGCATCCGTGCTGGGGCCAACGTCCTGACTTTC TRBV6-4 - 13 TRBJ2-6 -
CASSWTGENEKLFF TGCGCCAGCAGCTGGACAGGAGAGAATGAAAAACTGTTTTTT TRBV5-1 TRBD1 14 TRBJ1-4 many
CATSATSGSTGELFF TGTGCCACCAGTGCAACTAGCGGATCAACCGGGGAGCTGTTTTTT TRBV24-1 TRBD2 15 TRBJ2-2 -
CASSWGTDNSPLHF TGTGCCAGCAGTTGGGGGACGGATAATTCACCCCTCCACTTT TRBV12-3/TRBV12-4 - 14 TRBJ1-6 -